The rows below give T cell receptor beta chains drawn from one sample of a study of T cells in Graves' hyperthyroidism and ophthalmopathy. TCRdb reprocessed the multiplex PCR reads via MiXCR and lists one record per CDR3 protein. The data show approximately 270,000 distinct CDR3 sequences, with roughly 15% seen just once and 13% held by the top ten. The sample was blood. Receptor source: a middle-aged woman with Graves' hyperthyroidism that later progressed to Graves' ophthalmopathy. The CDR3 runs from the conserved cysteine through the conserved F or W. Each record gives: J gene, D gene, clone size, V gene, CDR3 DNA, CDR3 protein. D genes are given only for firm matches. Some rows mark clone size as missing; the rest say once, few, many or name a class of expanded clone.

J: TRBJ2-3
D: -
size: many
V: TRBV24-1
DNA: TGTGCCACCAGTGACCCGGACTCATCCACAGATACGCAGTATTTT
CDR3: CATSDPDSSTDTQYF

J: TRBJ1-2
D: TRBD1
size: many
V: TRBV27
DNA: TGTGCCAGCAGTTCCTACCCCAGGGACAGGATAGAGGGAATCTATGGCTACACCTTC
CDR3: CASSSYPRDRIEGIYGYTF

J: TRBJ2-3
D: -
size: few
V: TRBV15
DNA: TGTGCCACCAGCAGAGATCTGGGGGGCAATCAGCCCCAGTATTTT
CDR3: CATSRDLGGNQPQYF

J: TRBJ2-3
D: -
size: -
V: TRBV20-1
DNA: TGCAGTGCCCCTGGGGGCGGGAGTTGGACAGATACGCAGTATTTT
CDR3: CSAPGGGSWTDTQYF

J: TRBJ2-1
D: -
size: -
V: TRBV12-3/TRBV12-4
DNA: TGTGCCAGCAGTTTAGAGTGGCTCACATTTGGCTCCTACAATGAGCAGTTCTTC
CDR3: CASSLEWLTFGSYNEQFF

J: TRBJ1-3
D: -
size: -
V: TRBV18
DNA: TGTGCCAGCTCACCGAACAGTCACTCCGGAAACACCATATATTTT
CDR3: CASSPNSHSGNTIYF

J: TRBJ2-7
D: -
size: many
V: TRBV19
DNA: TGTGCCAGTAGCAGGGATGAACGGGCCTTCTACGAGCAGTACTTC
CDR3: CASSRDERAFYEQYF

J: TRBJ1-2
D: -
size: -
V: TRBV12-3/TRBV12-4
DNA: TGTGCCAGCAGGGCATTGTCTATGGTTGTCGCCTTC
CDR3: CASRALSMVVAF

J: TRBJ2-3
D: -
size: many
V: TRBV2
DNA: TGTGCCAGCAGTGACAGCGCTCCACCGACAGATACGCAGTATTTT
CDR3: CASSDSAPPTDTQYF

J: TRBJ1-1
D: -
size: many
V: TRBV10-3
DNA: TGTGCCATCAGTGGTAGGGGGACCGACACTGAAGCTTTCTTT
CDR3: CAISGRGTDTEAFF

J: TRBJ1-4
D: -
size: many
V: TRBV20-1
DNA: TGCAGTGCTAGTACGGGACCGCTCCTTGCAACTAATGAAAAACTGTTTTTT
CDR3: CSASTGPLLATNEKLFF

J: TRBJ2-2
D: TRBD1
size: -
V: TRBV4-1
DNA: TGCGCCAGCAGCCCCACAGACAGGGGGAACACCGGGGAGCTGTTTTTT
CDR3: CASSPTDRGNTGELFF

J: TRBJ1-2
D: -
size: -
V: TRBV28
DNA: TGTGCCAGCAGTTCAAAGGGAGATGGCTACACCTTC
CDR3: CASSSKGDGYTF

J: TRBJ2-5
D: TRBD2
size: many
V: TRBV28
DNA: TGTGCCAGCAGTTCCTTACCCGGACTAGCGGGAGGGCCAGAGACCCAGTACTTC
CDR3: CASSSLPGLAGGPETQYF

J: TRBJ1-2
D: -
size: -
V: TRBV20-1
DNA: TGCAGTGCTACCTCCGTTCCGGTAAACTATGGCTACACCTTC
CDR3: CSATSVPVNYGYTF

J: TRBJ2-3
D: TRBD2
size: -
V: TRBV6-1
DNA: TGTGCCGCTAGGGCTAGCGGGAGAACAGATACGCAGTATTTT
CDR3: CAARASGRTDTQYF

J: TRBJ2-3
D: -
size: many
V: TRBV6-1
DNA: TGTGCCAGCAGTGAAACAGGGACCGTCACAGATACGCAGTATTTT
CDR3: CASSETGTVTDTQYF

J: TRBJ2-3
D: TRBD1
size: many
V: TRBV29-1
DNA: TGCAGCGTTGCCCCGGACAGGGGGCGCACAGATACGCAGTATTTT
CDR3: CSVAPDRGRTDTQYF

J: TRBJ2-3
D: -
size: many
V: TRBV18
DNA: TGTGCCAGCTCACCTAACGAGGGGGATACGCAGTATTTT
CDR3: CASSPNEGDTQYF

J: TRBJ1-1
D: -
size: many
V: TRBV19
DNA: TGTGCCAGTAGCCCTAGGGGGGGATGGACTGAAGCTTTCTTT
CDR3: CASSPRGGWTEAFF

J: TRBJ2-7
D: TRBD2
size: many
V: TRBV27
DNA: TGTGCCAGCAGGACTAGCGGGAGGGGAACCTACGAGCAGTACTTC
CDR3: CASRTSGRGTYEQYF

J: TRBJ2-1
D: -
size: many
V: TRBV3-1
DNA: TGTGCCAGCAGCCAAGCGGGAGTTTCCAATGAGCAGTTCTTC
CDR3: CASSQAGVSNEQFF

J: TRBJ2-7
D: -
size: many
V: TRBV28
DNA: TGTGCCAGCAGTTTACCACAGGGCCTCTCCTACGAGCAGTACTTC
CDR3: CASSLPQGLSYEQYF

J: TRBJ1-4
D: -
size: many
V: TRBV19
DNA: TGTGCCAGTAGCAGACGAAGGGAAAAACTGTTTTTT
CDR3: CASSRRREKLFF

J: TRBJ2-3
D: TRBD2
size: many
V: TRBV5-1
DNA: TGCGCCAGCAGCTTGGTAACTAGCGGGAGTGGAACAGATACGCAGTATTTT
CDR3: CASSLVTSGSGTDTQYF

J: TRBJ2-5
D: TRBD2
size: many
V: TRBV24-1
DNA: TGTGCCACCAGTGACCAACTAGCGGCCCAAGAGACCCAGTACTTC
CDR3: CATSDQLAAQETQYF

J: TRBJ2-1
D: TRBD2
size: few
V: TRBV10-3
DNA: TGTGCCATCAGTGAACGGCTAGCGGGAGATGGCTACAATGAGCAGTTCTTC
CDR3: CAISERLAGDGYNEQFF

J: TRBJ2-1
D: -
size: many
V: TRBV27
DNA: TGTGCCAGCAGTTACGGTCCGGACAGAAACTCCTACAATGAGCAGTTCTTC
CDR3: CASSYGPDRNSYNEQFF

J: TRBJ2-1
D: TRBD2
size: many
V: TRBV9
DNA: TGTGCCAGCAGCGTGACTAGCGGGAGTGTGAATGAGCAGTTCTTC
CDR3: CASSVTSGSVNEQFF

J: TRBJ1-4
D: TRBD1
size: many
V: TRBV10-3
DNA: TGTGCCACCAGACAGGGGGCGGGGGAAAAACTGTTTTTT
CDR3: CATRQGAGEKLFF

J: TRBJ2-1
D: -
size: -
V: TRBV12-3/TRBV12-4
DNA: TGTGCCAGCAGTTTAGTACGGCGAGCAACCAATGAGCAGTTCTTC
CDR3: CASSLVRRATNEQFF

J: TRBJ2-1
D: TRBD2
size: once
V: TRBV28
DNA: TGTGCCAGCAGCCAAGCCGCTAGCGGGAGTACTGAGCAGTTCTTC
CDR3: CASSQAASGSTEQFF